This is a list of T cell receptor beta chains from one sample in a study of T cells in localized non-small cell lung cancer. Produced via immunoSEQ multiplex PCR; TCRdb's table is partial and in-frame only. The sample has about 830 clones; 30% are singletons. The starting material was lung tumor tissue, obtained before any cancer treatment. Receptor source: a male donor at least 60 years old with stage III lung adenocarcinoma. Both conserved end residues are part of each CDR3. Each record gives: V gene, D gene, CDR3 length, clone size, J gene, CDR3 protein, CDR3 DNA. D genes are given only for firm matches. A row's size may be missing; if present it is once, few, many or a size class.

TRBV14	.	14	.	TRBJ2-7	CASSQDSRTYEQYF	TGTGCCAGCAGCCAAGATAGCAGAACCTACGAGCAGTACTTC
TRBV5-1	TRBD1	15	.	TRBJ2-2	CASSWGTGGLGELFF	TGCGCCAGCAGCTGGGGTACAGGGGGCCTCGGGGAGCTGTTTTTT
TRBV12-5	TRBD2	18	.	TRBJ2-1	CASGLVTGAGGWYNEQFF	TGTGCTAGTGGTTTGGTAACAGGAGCGGGGGGGTGGTACAATGAGCAGTTCTTC
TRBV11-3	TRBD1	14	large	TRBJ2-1	CASSGQGPYNEQFF	TGTGCCAGCAGTGGACAGGGCCCCTACAATGAGCAGTTCTTC
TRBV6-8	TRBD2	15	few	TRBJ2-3	CASSLTSGVIDTQYF	TGTGCCAGCAGTCTGACTAGCGGGGTGATAGATACGCAGTATTTT
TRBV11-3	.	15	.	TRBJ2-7	CASSFMDGHSYEQYF	TGTGCCAGCAGCTTTATGGACGGTCACTCCTACGAGCAGTACTTC
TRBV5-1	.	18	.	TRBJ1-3	CASSSSPIQELSGNTIYF	TGCGCCAGCAGCTCCTCACCGATACAGGAACTCTCTGGAAACACCATATATTTT
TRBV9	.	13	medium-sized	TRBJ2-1	CASRVGVRNDAFF	TGTGCCAGCAGAGTGGGAGTACGAAATGATGCGTTCTTC
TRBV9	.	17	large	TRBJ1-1	CASSGDKKQWMNTEAFF	TGTGCCAGCAGTGGAGATAAGAAACAGTGGATGAACACTGAAGCTTTCTTT
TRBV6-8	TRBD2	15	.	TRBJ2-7	CASSYSLAGTHEQYF	TGTGCCAGCAGTTACTCGCTAGCGGGAACCCACGAGCAGTACTTC
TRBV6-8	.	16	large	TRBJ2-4	CASSSSGLLAKNIQYF	TGTGCCAGCAGCTCATCAGGGCTACTAGCCAAAAACATTCAGTACTTC